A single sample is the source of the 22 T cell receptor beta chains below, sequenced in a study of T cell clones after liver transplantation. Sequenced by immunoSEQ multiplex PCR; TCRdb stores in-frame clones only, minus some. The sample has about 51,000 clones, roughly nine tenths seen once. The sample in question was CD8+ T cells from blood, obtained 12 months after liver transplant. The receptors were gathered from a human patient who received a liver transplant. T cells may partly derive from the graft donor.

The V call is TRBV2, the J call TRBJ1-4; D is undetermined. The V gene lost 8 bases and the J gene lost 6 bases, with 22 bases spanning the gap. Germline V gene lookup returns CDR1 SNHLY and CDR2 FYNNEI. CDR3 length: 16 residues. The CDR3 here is CASGRATSSGDEKLFF. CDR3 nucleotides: TGTGCCAGCGGTAGGGCAACCTCTAGTGGGGATGAAAAACTGTTTTTT. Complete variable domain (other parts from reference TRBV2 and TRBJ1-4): EPEVTQTPSHQVTQMGQEVILRCVPISNHLYFYWYRQILGQKVEFLVSFYNNEISEKSEIFDDQFSVERPDGSNFTLKIRSTKLEDSAMYFCASGRATSSGDEKLFFGSGTQLSVL.

CDR3 residues: CASSLGDSSWGTQYF. Here the CDR3 DNA reads TGTGCCAGCAGCTTGGGGGACTCTAGTTGGGGGACCCAGTACTTC. The rearrangement links TRBV7-2 to TRBJ2-5, with a tentative D call TRBD2 (6 bases). Trimming removed 3 bases from V and 7 bases from J, with 18 bases in between. The CDR3 spans 15 residues. The germline V gene encodes CDR1 SGHTA and CDR2 FQGNSA.

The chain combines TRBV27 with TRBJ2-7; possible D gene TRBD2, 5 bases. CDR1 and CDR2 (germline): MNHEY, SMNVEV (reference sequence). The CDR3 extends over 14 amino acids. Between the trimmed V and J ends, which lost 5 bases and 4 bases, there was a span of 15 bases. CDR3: CASSLLEVPYEQYF. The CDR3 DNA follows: TGTGCCAGCAGTCTACTAGAGGTTCCTTACGAGCAGTACTTC.

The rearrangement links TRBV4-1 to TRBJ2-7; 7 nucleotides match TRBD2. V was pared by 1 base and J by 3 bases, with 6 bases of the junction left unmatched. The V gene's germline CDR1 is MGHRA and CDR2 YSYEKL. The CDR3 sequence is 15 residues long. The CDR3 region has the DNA TGCGCCAGCAGCCAAGGCCCTAGCGGCAACTACGAGCAGTACTTC. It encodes CASSQGPSGNYEQYF.

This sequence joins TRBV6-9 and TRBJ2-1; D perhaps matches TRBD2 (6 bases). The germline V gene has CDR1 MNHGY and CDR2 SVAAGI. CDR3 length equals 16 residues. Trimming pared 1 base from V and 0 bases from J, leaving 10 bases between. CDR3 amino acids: CASSYYIGSSYNEQFF. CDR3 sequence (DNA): TGTGCCAGCAGTTATTACATCGGGAGCTCCTACAATGAGCAGTTCTTC.

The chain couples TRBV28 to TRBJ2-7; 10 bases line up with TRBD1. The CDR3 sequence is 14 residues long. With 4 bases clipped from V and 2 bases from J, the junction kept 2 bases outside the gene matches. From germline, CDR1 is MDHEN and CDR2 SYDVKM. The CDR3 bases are TGTGCCAGCAGTTCCGGGACAGGGGCCTACGAGCAGTACTTC. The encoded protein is CASSSGTGAYEQYF.

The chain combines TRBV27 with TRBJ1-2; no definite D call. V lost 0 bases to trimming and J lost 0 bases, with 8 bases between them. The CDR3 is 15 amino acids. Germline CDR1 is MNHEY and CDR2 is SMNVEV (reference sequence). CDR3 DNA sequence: TGTGCCAGCAGTTTATCGGCCAGAGCTAACTATGGCTACACCTTC. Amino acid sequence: CASSLSARANYGYTF.

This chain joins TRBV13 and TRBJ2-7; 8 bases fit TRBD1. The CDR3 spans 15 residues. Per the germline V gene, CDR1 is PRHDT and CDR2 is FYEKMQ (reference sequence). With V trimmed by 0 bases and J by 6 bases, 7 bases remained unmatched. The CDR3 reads CASSLGDRERVEQYF. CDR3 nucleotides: TGTGCCAGCAGCTTAGGGGACAGGGAGAGGGTCGAGCAGTACTTC.

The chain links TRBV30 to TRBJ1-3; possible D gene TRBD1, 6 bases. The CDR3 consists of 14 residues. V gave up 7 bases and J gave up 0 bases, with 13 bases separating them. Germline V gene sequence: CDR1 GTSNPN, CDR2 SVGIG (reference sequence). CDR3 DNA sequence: TGTGCCTTGGTAGGGGGTACCTCTGGAAACACCATATATTTT. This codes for CALVGGTSGNTIYF.

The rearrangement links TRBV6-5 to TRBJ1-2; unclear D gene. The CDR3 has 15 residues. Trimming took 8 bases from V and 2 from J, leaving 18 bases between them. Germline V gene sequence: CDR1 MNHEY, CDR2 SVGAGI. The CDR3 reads CASYSPQTSNYGYTF. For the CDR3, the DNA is TGTGCCAGCTACTCCCCCCAGACATCGAACTATGGCTACACCTTC.

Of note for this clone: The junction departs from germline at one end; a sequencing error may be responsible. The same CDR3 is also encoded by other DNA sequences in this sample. The CDR3 DNA sequence: TGCGCCAGCACCTTTCGCAGGTTTCCTAGCACAGATACGCAGTATTTT. It yields the protein CASTFRRFPSTDTQYF. V and J are TRBV5-6 and TRBJ2-3, with unresolved D. Looked up from germline, CDR1 is SGHDT and CDR2 is YYEEEE. The CDR3 has 16 amino acids.

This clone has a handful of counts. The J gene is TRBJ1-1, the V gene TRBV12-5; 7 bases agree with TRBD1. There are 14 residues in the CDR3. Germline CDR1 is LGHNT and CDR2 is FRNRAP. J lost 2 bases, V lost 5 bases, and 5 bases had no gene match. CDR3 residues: CASGTDRVNTEAFF. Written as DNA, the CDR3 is TGTGCTAGTGGTACCGACAGGGTCAACACTGAAGCTTTCTTT.

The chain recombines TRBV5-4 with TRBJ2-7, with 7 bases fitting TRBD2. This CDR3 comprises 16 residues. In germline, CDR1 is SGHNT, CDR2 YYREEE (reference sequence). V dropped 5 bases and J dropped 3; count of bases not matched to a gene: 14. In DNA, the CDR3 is TGTGCCAGCAGGGGGGGGGACGGCAGGGCGTACTACGAGCAGTACTTC. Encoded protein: CASRGGDGRAYYEQYF.

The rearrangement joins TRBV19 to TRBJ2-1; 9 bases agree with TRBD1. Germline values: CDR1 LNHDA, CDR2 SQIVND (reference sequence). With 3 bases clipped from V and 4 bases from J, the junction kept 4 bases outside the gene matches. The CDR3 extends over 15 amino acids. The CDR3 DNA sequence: TGTGCCAGTAGTATCGACAGGGGGGCTTACAATGAGCAGTTCTTC. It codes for CASSIDRGAYNEQFF.

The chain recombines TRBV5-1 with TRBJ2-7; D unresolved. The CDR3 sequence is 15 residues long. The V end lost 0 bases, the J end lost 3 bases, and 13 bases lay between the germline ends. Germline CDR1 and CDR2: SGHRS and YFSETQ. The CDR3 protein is CASSLGADGVYEQYF. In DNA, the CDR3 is TGCGCCAGCAGCTTGGGGGCTGACGGAGTCTACGAGCAGTACTTC.

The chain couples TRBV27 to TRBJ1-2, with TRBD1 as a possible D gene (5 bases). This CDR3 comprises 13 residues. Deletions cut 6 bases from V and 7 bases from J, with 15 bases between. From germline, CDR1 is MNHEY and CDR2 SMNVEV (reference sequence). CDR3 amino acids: CASSLSGSVGYTF. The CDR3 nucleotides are TGTGCCAGCAGCCTCTCAGGGTCCGTTGGCTACACCTTC.

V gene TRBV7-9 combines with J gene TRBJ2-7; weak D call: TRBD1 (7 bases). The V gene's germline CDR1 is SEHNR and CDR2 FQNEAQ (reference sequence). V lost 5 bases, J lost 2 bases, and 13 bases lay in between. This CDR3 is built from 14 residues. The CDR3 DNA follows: TGTGCCAGCAGCCAGGGGGGACAGACCTACGAGCAGTACTTC. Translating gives CASSQGGQTYEQYF.

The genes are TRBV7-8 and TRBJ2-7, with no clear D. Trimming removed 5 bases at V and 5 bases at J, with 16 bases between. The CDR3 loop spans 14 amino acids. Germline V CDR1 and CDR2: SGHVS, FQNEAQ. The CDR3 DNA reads TGTGCCAGCAGCCCAGGTTATATCCGCCACGAGCAGTACTTC. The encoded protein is CASSPGYIRHEQYF. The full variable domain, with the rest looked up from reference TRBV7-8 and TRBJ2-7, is GAGVSQSPRYKVAKRGQDVALRCDPISGHVSLFWYQQALGQGPEFLTYFQNEAQLDKSGLPSDRFFAERPEGSVSTLKIQRTQQEDSAVYLCASSPGYIRHEQYFGPGTRLTVT.

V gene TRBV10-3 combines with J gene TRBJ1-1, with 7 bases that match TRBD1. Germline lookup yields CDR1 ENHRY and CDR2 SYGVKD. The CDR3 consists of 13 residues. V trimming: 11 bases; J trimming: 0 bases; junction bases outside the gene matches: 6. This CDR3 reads CAVATGLNTEAFF. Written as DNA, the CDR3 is TGTGCCGTCGCGACAGGGCTGAACACTGAAGCTTTCTTT.

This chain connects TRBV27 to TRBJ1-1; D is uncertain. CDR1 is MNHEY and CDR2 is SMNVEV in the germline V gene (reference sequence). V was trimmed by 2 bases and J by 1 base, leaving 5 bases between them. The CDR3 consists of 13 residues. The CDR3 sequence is CASSLNPNTEAFF. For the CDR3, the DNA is TGTGCCAGCAGTTTAAACCCGAACACTGAAGCTTTCTTT.

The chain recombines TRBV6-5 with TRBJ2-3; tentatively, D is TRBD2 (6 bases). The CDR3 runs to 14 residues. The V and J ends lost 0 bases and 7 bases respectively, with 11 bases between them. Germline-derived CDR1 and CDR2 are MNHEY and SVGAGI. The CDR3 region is CASSYSEGSNTQYF. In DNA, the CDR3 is TGTGCCAGCAGTTACTCGGAGGGTTCAAATACGCAGTATTTT.

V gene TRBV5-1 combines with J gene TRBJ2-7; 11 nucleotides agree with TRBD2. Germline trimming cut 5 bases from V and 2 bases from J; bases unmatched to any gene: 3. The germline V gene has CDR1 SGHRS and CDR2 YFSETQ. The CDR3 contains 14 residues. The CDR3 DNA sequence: TGCGCCAGCAGACCGACTAGCGGGGCCTACGAGCAGTACTTC. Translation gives CASRPTSGAYEQYF.